The rows below give T cell receptor beta chains drawn from one sample of a study of T cells after posttransplantation cyclophosphamide. Data came from immunoSEQ multiplex PCR; TCRdb stores just in-frame clones and leaves some out. The data list roughly 42,000 clones, none observed once; more than 4.5% falls to the top ten. Sequencing was carried out using PBMCs. The receptor set was obtained from a woman between 45 and 65 years old in good health and a related stem cell transplant donor. The CDR3 runs from the conserved cysteine through the conserved F or W. The order of the fields is D gene, J gene, V gene, clone size, CDR3 protein, CDR3 DNA. D genes are given only for firm matches. Expanded clones get a size class; other rows say once, few or many, or leave the size out.

-,TRBJ1-3,TRBV19,many,CASSLSDSSGNTIYF,TGTGCCAGTAGTCTAAGTGACAGCTCTGGAAACACCATATATTTT
-,TRBJ2-1,TRBV6-1,many,CASRQGLNEQFF,TGTGCCAGCAGACAGGGATTGAATGAGCAGTTCTTC
-,TRBJ1-1,TRBV4-3,many,CASSQDPLKWTEPNTEAFF,TGCGCCAGCAGCCAAGACCCCCTTAAATGGACAGAGCCGAACACTGAAGCTTTCTTT
-,TRBJ2-1,TRBV28,many,CASSPQGPWPYNEQFF,TGTGCCAGCAGTCCTCAGGGGCCATGGCCATACAATGAGCAGTTCTTC
TRBD1,TRBJ1-3,TRBV27,many,CASSLSRTGGHSGNTIYF,TGTGCCAGCAGTTTATCGAGGACAGGGGGGCACTCTGGAAACACCATATATTTT
TRBD2,TRBJ2-1,TRBV6-5,many,CASSYSNRGVNEQFF,TGTGCCAGCAGTTACTCAAATCGGGGGGTGAATGAGCAGTTCTTC
TRBD1,TRBJ1-1,TRBV30,few,CAWGRKGGQGMTEAFF,TGTGCCTGGGGCCGAAAGGGGGGACAGGGTATGACTGAAGCTTTCTTT
-,TRBJ2-7,TRBV21-1,few,CASSKAFGGGGYEQYF,TGTGCCAGCAGCAAAGCATTCGGCGGGGGGGGTTACGAGCAGTACTTC
-,TRBJ1-2,TRBV2,many,CASSATRREGYTF,TGTGCCAGCAGCGCGACACGTAGGGAGGGCTACACCTTC
TRBD1,TRBJ1-5,TRBV4-1,many,CASSQGTGPVRDQPQHF,TGCGCCAGCAGCCAAGGGACAGGGCCGGTCCGGGATCAACCCCAGCATTTT
-,TRBJ2-7,TRBV4-1,many,CASSQESSSTYEQYF,TGCGCCAGCAGCCAAGAGTCCTCCAGTACCTACGAGCAGTACTTC
TRBD2,TRBJ2-1,TRBV5-1,many,CASSKLAGPGNEQFF,TGCGCCAGCAGCAAATTAGCGGGGCCGGGGAATGAGCAGTTCTTC
-,TRBJ1-1,TRBV30,many,CAWKTHRQATLNTEAFF,TGTGCCTGGAAGACCCATAGGCAGGCCACCCTGAACACTGAAGCTTTCTTT
-,TRBJ1-6,TRBV25-1,many,CATQREEWSPLHF,TGTGCTACTCAGAGGGAAGAGTGGTCACCCCTCCACTTT
-,TRBJ2-7,TRBV27,many,CASSLSFRVGEQYF,TGTGCCAGCAGTTTATCGTTCCGGGTAGGCGAGCAGTACTTC
-,TRBJ1-5,TRBV4-1,many,CASSPPYGPQHF,TGCGCCAGCAGCCCGCCTTACGGGCCCCAGCATTTT
-,TRBJ1-1,TRBV19,many,CASSIGGGWTEAFF,TGTGCCAGTAGTATAGGGGGGGGTTGGACTGAAGCTTTCTTT
TRBD2,TRBJ2-1,TRBV6-1,-,CASSGASGRTRSSYNEQFF,TGTGCCAGCAGTGGGGCTAGCGGCCGCACAAGAAGCTCCTACAATGAGCAGTTCTTC
TRBD1,TRBJ1-5,TRBV6-5,-,CASSPTGGGQPQHF,TGTGCCAGCAGTCCCACAGGGGGTGGTCAGCCCCAGCATTTT
TRBD1,TRBJ2-7,TRBV6-5,many,CASRSTGFSYEQYF,TGTGCCAGCAGATCGACAGGGTTCTCCTACGAGCAGTACTTC
-,TRBJ1-1,TRBV11-1,many,CASSLAPGTEAFF,TGTGCCAGCAGCTTAGCCCCAGGAACCGAAGCTTTCTTT
-,TRBJ2-7,TRBV7-2,many,CASSLYLTYEQYF,TGTGCCAGCAGCTTATATTTAACCTACGAGCAGTACTTC
-,TRBJ1-2,TRBV6-5,-,CASSYGGKNGYTF,TGTGCCAGCAGTTACGGGGGCAAAAATGGCTACACCTTC
-,TRBJ1-2,TRBV28,many,CASTPTGTNYGYTF,TGTGCCAGCACCCCGACCGGGACTAACTATGGCTACACCTTC
TRBD1,TRBJ1-2,TRBV6-5,many,CASARGPNSSYGYTF,TGTGCCAGCGCCAGGGGGCCGAATTCCTCTTATGGCTACACCTTC
TRBD1,TRBJ1-3,TRBV9,-,CASSERQGTGNTIYF,TGTGCCAGCAGCGAGCGACAGGGAACTGGAAACACCATATATTTT
-,TRBJ1-5,TRBV4-1,many,CASSQVPPQGSNQPQHF,TGCGCCAGCAGCCAAGTGCCCCCGCAGGGTAGCAATCAGCCCCAGCATTTT
TRBD1,TRBJ2-7,TRBV2,many,CATSRDRGEEGEQYF,TGTGCCACCTCCCGGGACAGGGGGGAGGAGGGCGAGCAGTACTTC
TRBD1,TRBJ1-2,TRBV7-2,many,CASSPRPGTGVINYGYTF,TGTGCCAGCAGCCCTCGTCCCGGGACAGGGGTGATAAACTATGGCTACACCTTC
TRBD1,TRBJ2-7,TRBV28,-,CASSPGQGNDEQYF,TGTGCCAGCAGTCCGGGACAGGGCAATGACGAGCAGTACTTC
TRBD2,TRBJ2-7,TRBV7-8,many,CASSLARGGGSYEQYF,TGTGCCAGCAGCTTAGCGCGCGGGGGGGGCTCCTACGAGCAGTACTTC